This T cell receptor beta chain was sequenced during a study of PD-L1 blockade in urothelial cancer. Background on the study: Twenty-five of the 29 patients were men with bladder-origin urothelial cancer. T cell content in blood samples showed a median of approximately 140,000.

Pretreatment sampling and on-treatment sampling together yielded between 1 and 8 samples for each patient. Synthetic spike-ins, TCR analog templates, were added into each PCR. Using immunoSEQ multiplex PCR, the repertoire was profiled, and TCRdb retains in-frame clones only, with some absent. The data hold approximately 80,000 clones, with roughly 82% observed a single time. The CDR3 is made up of 14 amino acids. Losses at the gene ends were 6 bases for V and 0 bases for J; bases not matched to a gene: 2. The germline V gene has CDR1 MNHEY and CDR2 SVGAGI. The receptor was isolated from a man in his 70s with urothelial cancer. This specimen was PBMCs, taken around atezolizumab (anti-PD-L1) treatment. The chain carries TRBV6-5 and TRBJ2-7; 10 bases line up with TRBD1. The CDR3 spells CASRGTGDSYEQYF. DNA of the CDR3: TGTGCCAGCAGAGGGACAGGGGACTCCTACGAGCAGTACTTC.